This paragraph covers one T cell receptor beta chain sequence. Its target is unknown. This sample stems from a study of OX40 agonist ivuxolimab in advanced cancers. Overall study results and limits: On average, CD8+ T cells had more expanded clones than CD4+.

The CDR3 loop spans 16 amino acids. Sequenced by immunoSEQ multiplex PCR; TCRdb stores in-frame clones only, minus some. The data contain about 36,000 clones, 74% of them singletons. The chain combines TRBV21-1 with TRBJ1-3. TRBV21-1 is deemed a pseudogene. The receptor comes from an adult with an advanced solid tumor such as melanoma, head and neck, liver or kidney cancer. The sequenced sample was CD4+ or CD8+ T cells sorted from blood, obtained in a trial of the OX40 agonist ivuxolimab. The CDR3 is CASGWTRGPSGNTIYF. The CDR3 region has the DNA TGTGCCAGCGGGTGGACTCGGGGACCCTCTGGAAACACCATATATTTT.